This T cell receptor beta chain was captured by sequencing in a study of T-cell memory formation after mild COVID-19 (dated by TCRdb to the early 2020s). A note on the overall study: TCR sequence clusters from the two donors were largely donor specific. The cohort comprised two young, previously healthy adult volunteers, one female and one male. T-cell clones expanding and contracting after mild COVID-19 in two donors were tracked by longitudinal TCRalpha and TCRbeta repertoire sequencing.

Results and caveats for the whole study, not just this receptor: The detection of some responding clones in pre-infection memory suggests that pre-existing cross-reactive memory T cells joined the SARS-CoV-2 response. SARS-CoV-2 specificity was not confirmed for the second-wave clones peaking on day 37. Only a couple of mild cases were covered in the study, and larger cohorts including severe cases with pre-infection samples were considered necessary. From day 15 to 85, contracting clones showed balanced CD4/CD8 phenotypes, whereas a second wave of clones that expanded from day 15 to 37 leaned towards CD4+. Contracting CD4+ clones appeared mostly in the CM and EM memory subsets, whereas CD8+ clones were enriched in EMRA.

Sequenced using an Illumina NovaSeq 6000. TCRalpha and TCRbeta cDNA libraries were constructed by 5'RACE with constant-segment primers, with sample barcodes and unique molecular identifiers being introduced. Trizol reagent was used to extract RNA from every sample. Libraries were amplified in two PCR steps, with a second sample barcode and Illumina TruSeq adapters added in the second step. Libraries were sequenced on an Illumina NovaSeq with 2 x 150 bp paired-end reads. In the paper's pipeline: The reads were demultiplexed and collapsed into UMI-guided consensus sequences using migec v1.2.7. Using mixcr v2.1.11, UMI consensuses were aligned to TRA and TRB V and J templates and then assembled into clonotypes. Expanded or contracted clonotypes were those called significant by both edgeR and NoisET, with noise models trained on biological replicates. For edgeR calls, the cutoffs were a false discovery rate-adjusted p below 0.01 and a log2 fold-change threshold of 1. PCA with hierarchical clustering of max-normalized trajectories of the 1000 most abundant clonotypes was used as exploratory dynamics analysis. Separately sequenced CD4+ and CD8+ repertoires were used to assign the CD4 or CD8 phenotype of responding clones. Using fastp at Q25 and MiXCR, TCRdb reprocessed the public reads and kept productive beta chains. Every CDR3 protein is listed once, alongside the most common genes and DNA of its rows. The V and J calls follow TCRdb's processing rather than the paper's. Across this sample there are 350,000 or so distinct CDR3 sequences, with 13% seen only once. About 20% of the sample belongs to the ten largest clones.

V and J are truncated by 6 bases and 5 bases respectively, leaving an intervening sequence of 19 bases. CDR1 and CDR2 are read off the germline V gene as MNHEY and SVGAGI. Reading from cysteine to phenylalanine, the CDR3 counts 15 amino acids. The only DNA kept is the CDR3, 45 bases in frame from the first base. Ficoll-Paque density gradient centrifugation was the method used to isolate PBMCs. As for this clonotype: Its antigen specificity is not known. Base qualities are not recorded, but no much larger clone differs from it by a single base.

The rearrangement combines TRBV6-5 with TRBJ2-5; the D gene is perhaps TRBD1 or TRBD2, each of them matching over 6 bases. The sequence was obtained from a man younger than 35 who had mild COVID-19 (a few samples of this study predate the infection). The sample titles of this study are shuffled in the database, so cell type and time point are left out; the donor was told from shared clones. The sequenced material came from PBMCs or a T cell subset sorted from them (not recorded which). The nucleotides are TGTGCCAGCAGACGTCCGGGGGCCGGCAGGGAGACCCAGTACTTC. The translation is CASRRPGAGRETQYF.